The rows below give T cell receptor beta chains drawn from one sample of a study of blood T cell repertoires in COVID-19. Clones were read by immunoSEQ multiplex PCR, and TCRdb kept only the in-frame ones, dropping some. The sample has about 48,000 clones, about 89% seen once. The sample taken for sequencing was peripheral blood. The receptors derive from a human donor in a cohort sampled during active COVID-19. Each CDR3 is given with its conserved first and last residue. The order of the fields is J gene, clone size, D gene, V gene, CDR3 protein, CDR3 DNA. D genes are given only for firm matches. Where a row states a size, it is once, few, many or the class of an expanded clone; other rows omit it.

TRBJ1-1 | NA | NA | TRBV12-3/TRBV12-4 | CASMRANTEAFF | TGTGCCAGCATGAGGGCAAACACTGAAGCTTTCTTT
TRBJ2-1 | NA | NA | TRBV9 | CASSLRGAEQFF | TGTGCCAGCAGCCTCAGGGGTGCTGAGCAGTTCTTC
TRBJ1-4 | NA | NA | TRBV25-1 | CACRGGGEKLFF | TGTGCCTGTAGGGGGGGAGGGGAAAAACTGTTTTTT
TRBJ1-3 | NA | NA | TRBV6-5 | CASSSPATGNTIYF | TGTGCCAGCAGTTCGCCCGCGACTGGAAACACCATATATTTT
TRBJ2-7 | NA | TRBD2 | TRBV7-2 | CASSWGLAGGQYF | TGTGCCAGCAGCTGGGGACTAGCGGGAGGTCAGTACTTC
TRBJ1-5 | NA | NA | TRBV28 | CASRSLAGGYGNQPQHF | TGTGCCAGCAGATCCCTTGCGGGTGGGTACGGGAATCAGCCCCAGCATTTT
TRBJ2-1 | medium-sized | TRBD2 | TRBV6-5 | CASSYGSGGPDEQFF | TGTGCCAGCAGTTACGGGTCGGGAGGGCCTGATGAGCAGTTCTTC
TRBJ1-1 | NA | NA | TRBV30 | CAWSTFTPNTEAFF | TGTGCCTGGAGTACGTTTACACCTAACACTGAAGCTTTCTTT
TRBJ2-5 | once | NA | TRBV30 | CAWSQTPGMWETQYF | TGTGCCTGGAGCCAGACCCCGGGGATGTGGGAGACCCAGTACTTC
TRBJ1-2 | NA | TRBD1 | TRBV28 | CASSPLGRGLGYTF | TGTGCCAGCAGTCCGCTAGGCAGGGGGCTGGGCTACACCTTC
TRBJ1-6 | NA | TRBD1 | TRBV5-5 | CASSSQTGGNSPLHF | TGTGCCAGCAGCTCACAGACAGGGGGTAATTCACCCCTCCACTTT
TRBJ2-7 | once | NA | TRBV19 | CASSPVGPTYEQYF | TGTGCCAGTAGTCCGGTTGGGCCGACCTACGAGCAGTACTTC
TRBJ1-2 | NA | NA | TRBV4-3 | CASSSGFYGYTF | TGCGCCAGCAGTTCAGGGTTCTATGGCTACACCTTC
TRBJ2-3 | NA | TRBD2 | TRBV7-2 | CASSLRRGGQADTQYF | TGTGCCAGCAGCTTAAGGCGGGGGGGCCAAGCAGATACGCAGTATTTT
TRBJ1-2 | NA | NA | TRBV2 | CASRVDSGANYGYTF | TGTGCCAGCAGAGTTGATTCCGGAGCTAACTATGGCTACACCTTC
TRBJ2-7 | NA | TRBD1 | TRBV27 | CASREDRGDYEQYF | TGTGCCAGCAGAGAGGACAGGGGGGACTACGAGCAGTACTTC
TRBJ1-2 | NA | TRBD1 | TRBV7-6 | CASSSTTGGGYTF | TGTGCCAGCAGCTCCACTACAGGGGGTGGCTACACCTTC
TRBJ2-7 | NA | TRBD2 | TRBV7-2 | CASSYKTSGSYEQYF | TGTGCCAGCAGCTATAAGACTAGCGGGAGCTACGAGCAGTACTTC
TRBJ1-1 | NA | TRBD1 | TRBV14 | CASKQGAAEAFF | TGTGCCAGCAAACAGGGGGCCGCCGAAGCTTTCTTT
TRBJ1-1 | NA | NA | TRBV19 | CASSGSYNTEAFF | TGTGCCAGTAGTGGCTCATACAACACTGAAGCTTTCTTT